This entry describes one T cell receptor beta chain. Participants came from some 26 US areas, aged about 18 to 89 years. The data were taken from a study of blood T cell repertoires in COVID-19. The data were produced by immunoSEQ multiplex PCR, yet TCRdb's version contains in-frame clones alone and is incomplete. Of 310,000 or so clones detected, around 91% appear once; the ten largest clones hold less than 2%. Germline CDR1 reads WSHSY; CDR2 reads SAAADI. Trimming left V 2 bases short and J 3 bases short, with 8 bases between. This CDR3 comprises 14 residues. Sequencing used PBMCs or T cells enriched from blood (not recorded which). This TCR was recovered from a woman aged 18-30 years with acute COVID-19. The chain has TRBV10-2 and TRBJ1-5; maybe TRBD1 (6 bases). CDR3 in DNA: TGCGCCAGCAGTGAGCAGGGGAACAATCAGCCCCAGCATTTT. Its protein is CASSEQGNNQPQHF.